These T cell receptor beta chains were read from a single sample in a study of blood T cells in healthy people across ages. Using its own MiXCR run on the 5' RACE reads, TCRdb lists one record per CDR3 protein. This sample has around 780,000 distinct CDR3 sequences, with about 26% found just once. This sample also belongs to another study, concerning T cells of mothers and their children.

Sequenced material: blood. These receptors were taken from a boy younger than 18 in good health. The CDR3 runs from the conserved cysteine through the conserved F or W. A D gene is named only where the DNA matches it firmly. Clone size, where shown, is once, few, many, or a class for clones that have expanded.

d_gene	abundance	v_gene	j_gene	CDR3aa	CDR3nt
.	few	TRBV6-1	TRBJ2-1	CASRALRDTRMNEQFF	TGTGCCAGCAGGGCGCTCCGGGACACCCGAATGAATGAGCAGTTCTTC
.	.	TRBV7-8	TRBJ2-5	CASSPPVVTQETQYF	TGTGCCAGCAGCCCGCCAGTGGTCACTCAAGAGACCCAGTACTTC
.	.	TRBV4-2	TRBJ2-5	CASSRDSTGETQYF	TGTGCCAGCAGCCGAGATTCGACGGGAGAGACCCAGTACTTC
.	few	TRBV20-1	TRBJ2-3	CSAAASTDTQYF	TGCAGTGCCGCAGCTAGCACAGATACGCAGTATTTT
.	.	TRBV11-2	TRBJ2-1	CASSLVQHNEQFF	TGTGCCAGCAGCTTAGTGCAACACAATGAGCAGTTCTTC
.	.	TRBV5-1	TRBJ2-5	CASSLEGPSGIQETQYF	TGCGCCAGCAGCTTGGAGGGGCCGTCGGGGATCCAAGAGACCCAGTACTTC
TRBD1	many	TRBV20-1	TRBJ2-5	CSARTGGWETQYF	TGCAGTGCCAGGACAGGGGGCTGGGAGACCCAGTACTTC
TRBD1	once	TRBV12-5	TRBJ2-7	CASGATGSAYEQYF	TGTGCTAGTGGTGCGACAGGGTCCGCCTACGAGCAGTACTTC
TRBD1	.	TRBV2	TRBJ2-5	CASSSRDRGQETQYF	TGTGCCAGCAGTTCCCGGGACAGGGGCCAAGAGACCCAGTACTTC
.	.	TRBV28	TRBJ1-6	CASSRGGDNSPLHF	TGTGCCAGCTCTCGTGGCGGGGATAATTCACCCCTCCACTTT
TRBD1	many	TRBV20-1	TRBJ2-4	CSASFVTGFGHIQYF	TGCAGTGCTAGTTTCGTGACAGGGTTCGGGCACATTCAGTACTTC
TRBD1	.	TRBV24-1	TRBJ2-7	CATSVGGKNEQYF	TGTGCCACCAGTGTAGGGGGCAAGAACGAGCAGTACTTC
TRBD1	.	TRBV7-9	TRBJ2-7	CASSSTGTGSSYEQYF	TGTGCCAGCAGCTCGACCGGGACAGGGTCCTCCTACGAGCAGTACTTC
.	few	TRBV28	TRBJ2-5	CASSSQTDQYF	TGTGCCAGCAGTTCTCAGACGGATCAGTACTTC
TRBD1	few	TRBV7-9	TRBJ1-4	CASSVGTGVEKLFF	TGTGCCAGCAGCGTAGGGACAGGGGTTGAAAAACTGTTTTTT
.	few	TRBV2	TRBJ2-5	CASSEGMRAQPEETQYF	TGTGCCAGCAGTGAAGGGATGCGGGCCCAGCCAGAGGAGACCCAGTACTTC
.	.	TRBV7-3	TRBJ2-1	CASSPGGRRTGNEQFF	TGTGCCAGCAGCCCAGGCGGCCGACGGACGGGCAATGAGCAGTTCTTC
TRBD2	.	TRBV4-1	TRBJ2-1	CASSQTGGLFF	TGCGCCAGCAGCCAGACGGGAGGTTTGTTCTTC